One and the same sample provided the 20 T cell receptor beta chains below, sequenced in a study of graft-versus-host responses after intestinal transplantation. The protocol was immunoSEQ multiplex PCR, while the TCRdb copy is restricted to in-frame clones and leaves out a portion. The table lists about 25,000 clones, over 85% of them singletons. The specimen comprised PBMCs, sampled 18 days after transplant. Every receptor here comes from a human patient who received an intestinal transplant, so some T cells may come from the graft donor.

The gene calls are TRBV4-1 and TRBJ2-5; perhaps TRBD2 as D (5 bases). Trimming shortened V by 0 bases and J by 3 bases, and 14 bases separated the two germline ends. In germline, CDR1 is MGHRA, CDR2 YSYEKL. The CDR3 length is 16 residues. The CDR3 region has the DNA TGCGCCAGCAGCCAAGATTTGGTGCGGGTTAAAGAGACCCAGTACTTC. It specifies CASSQDLVRVKETQYF.

V gene TRBV7-9 combines with J gene TRBJ2-7, with TRBD1 identical over 9 bases. The CDR3 is made up of 13 amino acids. Per the germline V gene, CDR1 is SEHNR and CDR2 is FQNEAQ (reference sequence). V was pared by 6 bases and J by 5 bases, with 5 bases of the junction left unmatched. CDR3 bases: TGTGCCAGCAGTACAGGGGGCATAGACGAGCAGTACTTC. The encoded protein is CASSTGGIDEQYF.

The chain recombines TRBV5-6 with TRBJ2-1; TRBD1 matches at 7 bases. This CDR3 comprises 16 residues. V trimming: 3 bases; J trimming: 5 bases; junction bases outside the gene matches: 11. Germline V gives CDR1 SGHDT, CDR2 YYEEEE. The CDR3 nucleotides read TGTGCCAGCAGCTGGGGGCCCGGGACAGAAAACAATGAGCAGTTCTTC. Protein product: CASSWGPGTENNEQFF.

This clone was observed a single time. The CDR3 protein is CASSQRTWGNTEAFF. CDR3 in DNA: TGCGCCAGCAGCCAGCGAACCTGGGGAAACACTGAAGCTTTCTTT. The V and J genes are TRBV4-1 and TRBJ1-1; unclear D gene. The CDR3 contains 15 residues. CDR1 and CDR2 (germline): MGHRA, YSYEKL. Trimming took 3 bases from V and 2 from J, leaving 13 bases between them.

This sequence joins TRBV30 and TRBJ1-3; TRBD1 might be the D (6 bases). Germline lookup yields CDR1 GTSNPN and CDR2 SVGIG (reference sequence). Trimming removed 3 bases at V and 0 bases at J, with 12 bases between. This CDR3 contains 15 residues. The CDR3 is CAWSSTGSSGNTIYF. The CDR3, as DNA: TGTGCCTGGAGCTCCACAGGGAGCTCTGGAAACACCATATATTTT.

The chain recombines TRBV6-5 with TRBJ2-1, with 7 bases that match TRBD2. Germline V gene data show CDR1 as MNHEY and CDR2 as SVGAGI. The J segment lost 6 bases and the V segment lost 7 bases, leaving 6 bases of the junction unmatched. This CDR3 spans 13 amino acids. CDR3 sequence reads: CASNLGGGNEQFF. The CDR3 nucleotides read TGTGCCAGCAACTTGGGGGGGGGCAATGAGCAGTTCTTC.

The chain is built from TRBV5-6 and TRBJ1-2; D is undetermined. The CDR3 is made up of 15 amino acids. Deletions cut 0 bases from V and 1 base from J, with 10 bases between. Germline values: CDR1 SGHDT, CDR2 YYEEEE. The CDR3 protein is CASSLVWEYNYGYTF. CDR3 nucleotides: TGTGCCAGCAGCTTGGTATGGGAGTATAACTATGGCTACACCTTC.

The chain combines TRBV6-1 with TRBJ2-7, with 10 bases matching TRBD2. The CDR3 loop spans 14 amino acids. Germline CDR1 MNHNS, CDR2 SASEGT. Germline trimming cut 6 bases from V and 6 bases from J; bases unmatched to any gene: 8. The CDR3: CASSLAGVEGEQYF. The CDR3, as DNA: TGTGCCAGCAGCCTAGCGGGGGTGGAAGGCGAGCAGTACTTC.

The rearrangement uses TRBV6-1 and TRBJ1-4, with 10 bases identical to TRBD1. J gave up 6 bases and V 2 bases, and 6 bases lay outside the gene matches. The germline CDR1 and CDR2 sequences are MNHNS and SASEGT. The CDR3 length is 16 residues. The DNA of the CDR3 is TGTGCCAGCAGTGAACGGACAGGGGGTGGAGATGAAAAACTGTTTTTT. It codes for CASSERTGGGDEKLFF.

The chain couples TRBV6-5 to TRBJ2-2; D might be TRBD1 (6 bases). CDR1 is MNHEY and CDR2 is SVGAGI in the germline V gene. Trimming took off 8 bases at V and 1 base at J, with 8 bases between the two ends. This CDR3 comprises 13 residues. The CDR3 DNA is TGTGCCAGCGGACAGTTGAACACCGGGGAGCTGTTTTTT. Its translation: CASGQLNTGELFF.

Written as DNA, the CDR3 is TGTGCCAGCAGCCTCCTAGGGGGGGCAGGGCAGCCAGATACGCAGTATTTT. Amino acids: CASSLLGGAGQPDTQYF. The V gene is TRBV9, the J gene TRBJ2-3; D is perhaps TRBD2 (7 bases). Deletions cut 4 bases from V and 4 bases from J, with 22 bases between. Per the germline V gene, CDR1 is SGDLS and CDR2 is YYNGEE. CDR3 size: 17 residues. Filled out from reference TRBV9 and TRBJ2-3, the complete variable domain reads DSGVTQTPKHLITATGQRVTLRCSPRSGDLSVYWYQQSLDQGLQFLIQYYNGEERAKGNILERFSAQQFPDLHSELNLSSLELGDSALYFCASSLLGGAGQPDTQYFGPGTRLTVL.

This sequence joins TRBV19 and TRBJ1-2, with 10 positions matching TRBD1. Germline assignment: CDR1 LNHDA and CDR2 SQIVND (reference sequence). The CDR3 extends over 17 amino acids. The J segment lost 0 bases and the V segment lost 5 bases, leaving 9 bases of the junction unmatched. In DNA form, the CDR3 reads TGTGCCAGTAGTTCCCGGGACAGGGGCGATTCTAACTATGGCTACACCTTC. Protein: CASSSRDRGDSNYGYTF.

The chain links TRBV18 to TRBJ2-7, with 7 bases matching TRBD1. Germline lookup yields CDR1 KGHSH and CDR2 LQKENI. The CDR3 loop spans 14 amino acids. V was pared by 2 bases and J by 3 bases, with 4 bases of the junction left unmatched. The CDR3 DNA reads TGTGCCAGCTCACCAGGGACAGCGTACTACGAGCAGTACTTC. This gives the protein CASSPGTAYYEQYF.

The rearrangement joins TRBV29-1 to TRBJ1-3, with D hard to call. The CDR3 totals 12 residues. Germline V gives CDR1 SQVTM, CDR2 ANQGSEA. V lost 7 bases and J 1 base, leaving 8 bases between the germline ends. This CDR3 reads CSGKSSGNTIYF. The CDR3 DNA sequence: TGCAGCGGTAAGAGTTCTGGAAACACCATATATTTT.

The V and J genes are TRBV11-2 and TRBJ1-6; 10 bases map to TRBD1. Germline CDR1 and CDR2: SGHAT and FQNNGV. The CDR3 length is 15 residues. The ends lost 5 bases at V and 14 bases at J; junction bases unmatched: 12. The CDR3 spells CASSPDRGPLGALHF. The DNA of the CDR3 is TGTGCCAGCAGCCCAGACAGGGGGCCATTGGGGGCCCTCCACTTT.

The chain uses TRBV27 and TRBJ2-3, with TRBD2 matching over 9 bases. Trimming took 2 bases from V and 3 from J; bases not matched to a gene: 12. Germline V gene lookup returns CDR1 MNHEY and CDR2 SMNVEV (reference sequence). The CDR3 runs 18 residues. CDR3 DNA: TGTGCCAGCAGTTTAAGAAGCGGGGGGCTTAGGGGGACAGATACGCAGTATTTT. It yields the protein CASSLRSGGLRGTDTQYF.

V gene TRBV5-1 combines with J gene TRBJ2-7; D is uncertain. CDR1 is SGHRS, CDR2 YFSETQ, per germline. The CDR3 has 17 amino acids. Trimming took 1 base from V and 7 from J, leaving 24 bases between them. Here the CDR3 reads CASSLRPNDVSPGEQYF. The CDR3 coding sequence is TGCGCCAGCAGCTTGCGTCCAAATGACGTATCGCCTGGGGAGCAGTACTTC. Supplemented by reference TRBV5-1 and TRBJ2-7, the full variable domain reads KAGVTQTPRYLIKTRGQQVTLSCSPISGHRSVSWYQQTPGQGLQFLFEYFSETQRNKGNFPGRFSGRQFSNSRSEMNVSTLELGDSALYLCASSLRPNDVSPGEQYFGPGTRLTVT.

V gene TRBV6-1 combines with J gene TRBJ2-5; 9 positions agree with TRBD1. The DNA end lines up better with TRBJ2-7; the J call may be wrong. From germline, CDR1 is MNHNS and CDR2 SASEGT. This CDR3 is 14 amino acids long. Here the CDR3 DNA reads TGTGCCAGCAGTGTAGGGACAGGGATCTACGAGCAGTACTTC. It codes for CASSVGTGIYEQYF.

This rearrangement joins TRBV19 to TRBJ1-5, with D unclear. The germline V and J ends were trimmed by 4 bases and 2 bases, with 6 bases remaining between them. This CDR3 is 13 amino acids long. Per the germline V gene, CDR1 is LNHDA and CDR2 is SQIVND (reference sequence). CDR3 coding DNA: TGTGCCAGTAGTACTTCTGGCAATCAGCCCCAGCATTTT. The encoded protein is CASSTSGNQPQHF. Combining the CDR3 with reference TRBV19 and TRBJ1-5 gives the whole variable domain DGGITQSPKYLFRKEGQNVTLSCEQNLNHDAMYWYRQDPGQGLRLIYYSQIVNDFQKGDIAEGYSVSREKKESFPLTVTSAQKNPTAFYLCASSTSGNQPQHFGDGTRLSIL.

The gene calls are TRBV5-1 and TRBJ2-6, with TRBD1 as a possible D gene (5 bases). Germline lookup yields CDR1 SGHRS and CDR2 YFSETQ. V was clipped by 3 bases and J by 2 bases, with 12 bases between them. The CDR3 runs to 16 residues. CDR3 region: CASSSDKQPGANVLTF. The CDR3 DNA follows: TGCGCCAGCAGCTCGGACAAACAACCTGGGGCCAACGTCCTGACTTTC.